A selection of T cell receptor beta chains follows, all from one sample in a study of blood T cell repertoires in COVID-19. This table comes from immunoSEQ multiplex PCR, and its TCRdb copy is limited to in-frame clones, with some not included. The table has about 280,000 clones, approximately 83% seen once. The sample was peripheral blood. The receptor set was obtained from a woman aged 25 to 39 who had recovered from COVID-19. The CDR3 runs from the conserved cysteine through the conserved F or W. D genes are given only for firm matches. Size is omitted from some rows. Given values are once, few, many or a class for expanded clones.

size,V,J,D,CDR3,DNA
-,TRBV6-4,TRBJ1-5,-,CASSDSGGGNQPQHF,TGTGCCAGCAGTGACTCGGGGGGAGGCAATCAGCCCCAGCATTTT
-,TRBV27,TRBJ2-7,TRBD2,CASSPGGSVNEQYF,TGTGCCAGCTCCCCGGGGGGGTCTGTGAACGAGCAGTACTTC
-,TRBV7-9,TRBJ2-1,-,CASSLERLRVDEQFF,TGTGCCAGCAGCTTAGAGAGACTACGGGTTGATGAGCAGTTCTTC
-,TRBV30,TRBJ1-5,TRBD1,CAWSVVAGGLQPQHF,TGTGCCTGGAGTGTAGTGGCAGGGGGCCTCCAGCCCCAGCATTTT
-,TRBV7-9,TRBJ1-4,-,CASSPSGGSANEKLFF,TGTGCCAGCAGCCCATCTGGAGGGTCGGCTAATGAAAAACTGTTTTTT
-,TRBV4-1,TRBJ2-3,TRBD1,CASSQTTGPDTQYF,TGCGCCAGCAGCCAAACGACAGGGCCGGATACGCAGTATTTT
-,TRBV5-1,TRBJ1-2,TRBD1,CASSSGQGIYGYTF,TGCGCCAGCAGCTCCGGACAGGGGATCTATGGCTACACCTTC
-,TRBV5-4,TRBJ2-5,-,CASRPLGPGVEETQYF,TGTGCCAGCAGGCCCCTGGGGCCTGGAGTAGAAGAGACCCAGTACTTC
-,TRBV12-5,TRBJ2-2,TRBD1,CASGLILGQGHGELFF,TGTGCTAGTGGTTTGATACTGGGACAGGGACACGGGGAGCTGTTTTTT
-,TRBV28,TRBJ1-5,-,CASRTFSGNQPQHF,TGTGCCAGCAGGACCTTTAGCGGAAATCAGCCCCAGCATTTT
-,TRBV5-6,TRBJ1-5,-,CASSFGQKRNQPQHF,TGTGCCAGCAGCTTTGGACAGAAACGAAATCAGCCCCAGCATTTT
once,TRBV5-6,TRBJ2-7,-,CASSLGRDYEQYF,TGTGCCAGCAGCTTGGGCAGGGACTACGAGCAGTACTTC
-,TRBV5-5,TRBJ2-7,-,CASSLLAYEQYF,TGTGCCAGCAGCTTGTTAGCTTACGAGCAGTACTTC
-,TRBV5-6,TRBJ1-1,-,CASSLLREVDTEAFF,TGTGCCAGCAGCTTGTTGAGAGAGGTGGACACTGAAGCTTTCTTT
-,TRBV5-6,TRBJ1-1,-,CASSFRAEAFF,TGTGCCAGCAGCTTCCGGGCTGAAGCTTTCTTT
-,TRBV27,TRBJ1-5,-,CASSTQGGGQPQHF,TGTGCCAGCAGTACACAGGGTGGAGGTCAGCCCCAGCATTTT
-,TRBV19,TRBJ1-5,-,CASSVTGYGNQPQHF,TGTGCCAGTAGTGTAACAGGGTACGGCAATCAGCCCCAGCATTTT
few,TRBV6-2/TRBV6-3,TRBJ2-7,-,CASSPTGKGSQVEQYF,TGTGCCAGCAGTCCCACGGGGAAAGGGAGTCAGGTCGAGCAGTACTTC
-,TRBV19,TRBJ1-5,-,CAISTDSYSNQPQHF,TGTGCCATTTCAACCGACAGCTATAGCAATCAGCCCCAGCATTTT
-,TRBV5-4,TRBJ2-5,TRBD2,CASSLSLAGGRETQYF,TGTGCCAGCAGCTTATCGCTAGCGGGAGGGAGAGAGACCCAGTACTTC
-,TRBV5-1,TRBJ1-1,-,CASSRTDRPNTEAFF,TGCGCCAGCAGCAGGACGGACAGACCTAACACTGAAGCTTTCTTT
-,TRBV14,TRBJ1-2,TRBD1,CASSQDRGRGGYTF,TGTGCCAGCAGCCAAGACAGGGGGCGAGGTGGCTACACCTTC
-,TRBV7-2,TRBJ2-5,TRBD2,CASSYIAGGRKETQYF,TGTGCCAGCAGCTACATAGCGGGGGGTCGGAAAGAGACCCAGTACTTC
once,TRBV2,TRBJ2-7,TRBD2,CASTRAGAYEQYF,TGTGCCAGCACCAGAGCGGGGGCCTACGAGCAGTACTTC
-,TRBV5-1,TRBJ1-3,-,CASSATVASSGNTIYF,TGCGCCAGCAGCGCGACAGTGGCATCCTCTGGAAACACCATATATTTT
-,TRBV19,TRBJ1-1,-,CASSLMTGSEAFF,TGTGCCAGTAGTCTAATGACAGGAAGTGAAGCTTTCTTT
once,TRBV6-5,TRBJ1-2,TRBD1,CASRAPGQNYGYTF,TGTGCCAGCAGAGCACCGGGACAGAACTATGGCTACACCTTC
-,TRBV19,TRBJ2-1,-,CASSMALGLASNEQFF,TGTGCCAGTAGTATGGCCCTGGGTCTAGCGAGCAATGAGCAGTTCTTC
-,TRBV12-5,TRBJ2-7,-,CASGLLASVLYEQYF,TGTGCTAGTGGCCTTCTAGCTAGCGTGCTGTACGAGCAGTACTTC
-,TRBV27,TRBJ1-2,TRBD1,CASSFPSGQGQTF,TGTGCCAGCAGTTTCCCCTCGGGACAGGGGCAGACCTTC
once,TRBV7-8,TRBJ2-5,-,CASSLSLYGDDQETQYF,TGTGCCAGCAGCTTGAGTCTCTATGGAGACGACCAAGAGACCCAGTACTTC
-,TRBV23-1,TRBJ1-5,-,CASSHPHFNQPQHF,TGCGCCAGCAGTCATCCGCACTTCAATCAGCCCCAGCATTTT
-,TRBV3-1/TRBV3-2,TRBJ2-2,-,CASSQALQGGTGELFF,TGTGCCAGCAGCCAAGCGTTACAGGGTGGCACCGGGGAGCTGTTTTTT
-,TRBV29-1,TRBJ1-2,-,CSVQGSNYGYTF,TGCAGCGTTCAGGGGAGCAACTATGGCTACACCTTC
-,TRBV11-2,TRBJ1-6,TRBD1,CASGDRRSSPLHF,TGTGCCAGCGGGGACAGGCGGAGTTCACCCCTCCACTTT
-,TRBV3-1/TRBV3-2,TRBJ2-7,-,CASNIRGAHEQYF,TGTGCCAGTAACATCAGGGGTGCCCACGAGCAGTACTTC
-,TRBV7-8,TRBJ1-2,-,CASSSVGYGYTF,TGTGCCAGCAGCTCTGTCGGGTATGGCTACACCTTC
-,TRBV19,TRBJ1-1,TRBD1,CASSQGAGTEAFF,TGTGCCAGTAGTCAGGGGGCCGGCACTGAAGCTTTCTTT
-,TRBV6-5,TRBJ1-2,TRBD1,CASSQDRAWGYTF,TGTGCCAGCAGTCAGGACAGGGCCTGGGGCTACACCTTC
once,TRBV5-5,TRBJ2-7,-,CASSPLPFSGLAYEQYF,TGTGCCAGCAGCCCCCTCCCTTTTAGCGGTTTAGCCTACGAGCAGTACTTC
few,TRBV28,TRBJ2-1,-,CASSTSMRLYNEQFF,-
-,TRBV19,TRBJ2-3,TRBD1,CASSRTGRTDTQYF,TGTGCCAGTAGTCGGACAGGGAGAACAGATACGCAGTATTTT
-,TRBV3-1/TRBV3-2,TRBJ1-1,-,CASSHVSNTEAFF,TGTGCCAGCAGCCATGTCAGTAACACTGAAGCTTTCTTT
-,TRBV7-2,TRBJ2-2,TRBD2,CASSPGLAGVTGELFF,TGTGCCAGCAGCCCGGGACTAGCGGGAGTTACCGGGGAGCTGTTTTTT
-,TRBV7-2,TRBJ2-3,TRBD1,CASSLGQSTDTQYF,TGTGCCAGCAGCTTGGGACAGAGCACAGATACGCAGTATTTT
-,TRBV7-9,TRBJ2-2,-,CASSPLSAANTGELFF,TGTGCCAGCAGCCCTCTGAGTGCTGCGAACACCGGGGAGCTGTTTTTT
-,TRBV7-2,TRBJ1-5,TRBD1,CASSLDPRTGGNQPQHF,TGTGCCAGCAGCTTAGACCCTCGGACAGGGGGCAATCAGCCCCAGCATTTT
-,TRBV11-2,TRBJ2-2,TRBD2,CASSGLAGAGELFF,TGTGCCAGCAGCGGACTAGCTGGAGCCGGGGAGCTGTTTTTT
-,TRBV15,TRBJ1-1,-,CATSRVAGRFMNTEAFF,TGTGCCACCAGCAGAGTTGCAGGGCGGTTCATGAACACTGAAGCTTTCTTT
-,TRBV5-6,TRBJ2-5,-,CASLRRGETQYF,TGTGCCAGCCTACGTCGAGGGGAGACCCAGTACTTC
-,TRBV2,TRBJ2-1,TRBD1,CASGETGVLYNEQFF,TGTGCCAGCGGTGAGACAGGGGTACTATACAATGAGCAGTTCTTC
-,TRBV28,TRBJ2-1,-,CASSSRAYNEQFF,TGTGCCAGCAGTTCCCGGGCCTACAATGAGCAGTTCTTC
-,TRBV15,TRBJ1-1,TRBD1,CATSRGDRGYEAFF,TGTGCCACCAGCAGAGGTGACAGGGGATATGAAGCTTTCTTT
-,TRBV7-2,TRBJ2-7,TRBD2,CASSSGLAGLYEQYF,TGTGCCAGCAGCTCGGGACTAGCGGGTTTGTACGAGCAGTACTTC
-,TRBV24-1,TRBJ1-6,TRBD1,CATSETMTGVVYNSPLHF,TGTGCCACCAGTGAGACCATGACAGGGGTTGTCTATAATTCACCCCTCCACTTT
few,TRBV28,TRBJ1-2,-,CAWGPEPGHYNYGYTF,TGTGCCTGGGGCCCGGAGCCCGGACACTATAACTATGGCTACACCTTC
many,TRBV4-1,TRBJ1-2,-,CASSSTGYGYTF,TGCGCCAGCAGCTCTACAGGGTATGGCTACACCTTC
few,TRBV5-1,TRBJ1-2,TRBD1,CASSSGQGDNGYTF,TGCGCCAGCAGCTCAGGACAGGGCGACAATGGCTACACCTTC
-,TRBV19,TRBJ2-2,-,CASTWGGRTGELFF,TGTGCCAGTACTTGGGGGGGCCGCACCGGGGAGCTGTTTTTT